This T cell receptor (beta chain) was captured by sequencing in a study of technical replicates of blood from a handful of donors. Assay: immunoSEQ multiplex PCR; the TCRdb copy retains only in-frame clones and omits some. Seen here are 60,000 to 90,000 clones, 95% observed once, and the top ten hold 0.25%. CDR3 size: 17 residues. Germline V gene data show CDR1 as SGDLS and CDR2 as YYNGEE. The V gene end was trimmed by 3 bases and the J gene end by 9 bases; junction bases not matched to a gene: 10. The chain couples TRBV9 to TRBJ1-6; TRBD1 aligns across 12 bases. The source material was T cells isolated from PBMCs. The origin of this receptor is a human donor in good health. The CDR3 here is CASSAGQGAFLGSPLHF. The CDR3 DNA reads TGTGCCAGCAGCGCGGGACAGGGGGCGTTCCTAGGTTCACCCCTCCACTTT.